The 21 T cell receptor beta chains below all came from one sample that was sequenced in a study of shared clonotypes between healthy human individuals (dated by TCRdb to 2018 to 2021). The method behind the library was the immunoSEQ multiplex PCR assay. This immuneACCESS table, as held by TCRdb, lists in-frame sequences with V and J called but not all clones. Of the missing ones, under half trace to an unresolved V gene in checked studies; the others have no known cause. The sample includes hundreds of thousands of clones, with approximately 79% observed a single time. The top ten constitute over 1.5% of the sample. The specimen was memory CD4+ T cells sorted from blood. The cell subset or site tag for this specimen amounts to: CD45RA-negative fraction. These receptors were collected from a woman under 40 in good health.

The genes are TRBV27 and TRBJ2-5; no firm D call. Trimming removed 3 bases from V and 5 bases from J, with 10 bases in between. Germline V gene lookup returns CDR1 MNHEY and CDR2 SMNVEV (reference sequence). This CDR3 is 13 amino acids long. The CDR3 is CASSLKVRETQYF. CDR3 bases: TGTGCCAGCAGTTTGAAGGTTCGGGAGACCCAGTACTTC.

This sequence joins TRBV6-1 and TRBJ1-5; D is unclear. The V end was cut by 2 bases, the J end by 4 bases, with 6 bases between. The CDR3 is made up of 13 amino acids. The germline gives CDR1 MNHNS, CDR2 SASEGT. The CDR3 here is CASSERRNQPQHF. The CDR3 DNA sequence: TGTGCCAGCAGTGAACGGAGAAATCAGCCCCAGCATTTT.

This sequence joins TRBV30 and TRBJ1-1; TRBD1 agrees at 7 bases. This CDR3 has 18 amino acids. The germline V gene has CDR1 GTSNPN and CDR2 SVGIG (reference sequence). V lost 0 bases and J lost 3; bases outside the gene matches: 16. In DNA, the CDR3 is TGTGCCTGGAGTGTAAGAGGATGGGAGTCAGGGGGAGACACTGAAGCTTTCTTT. It specifies CAWSVRGWESGGDTEAFF.

This clone was seen a handful of times. The chain has TRBV5-1 and TRBJ2-3; D tentatively fits TRBD1 or TRBD2 (6 bases each). The V gene's germline CDR1 is SGHRS and CDR2 YFSETQ. V was trimmed by 7 bases and J by 1 base, leaving 22 bases between them. This CDR3 has 17 amino acids. As DNA, the CDR3 is TGCGCCAGCCGGTCGGGGGCCCGTGGCCGGGGCACAGATACGCAGTATTTT. It specifies CASRSGARGRGTDTQYF.

The chain couples TRBV7-2 to TRBJ2-1, with D hard to call. The germline V gene has CDR1 SGHTA and CDR2 FQGNSA. This CDR3 is built from 13 residues. The ends were cut back, 7 bases at V and 16 bases at J, with 23 bases in the middle. As DNA, the CDR3 is TGTGCCAGCATACCCTACACCGGGCTTCTCCCCTTCTTC. Its protein is CASIPYTGLLPFF.

V gene TRBV29-1 combines with J gene TRBJ1-4, with 7 bases fitting TRBD1. The CDR3 runs 13 residues. Germline V gene data show CDR1 as SQVTM and CDR2 as ANQGSEA. Trimming removed 5 bases from V and 4 bases from J; junction bases left unmatched: 4. CDR3 bases: TGCAGCGTTCCGGGACAGTATAATGAAAAACTGTTTTTT. It is translated as CSVPGQYNEKLFF.

Ten or more counts support this clone. The gene calls are TRBV28 and TRBJ2-2; possible D gene TRBD1, 7 bases. Trimming stripped 5 bases from V and 8 bases from J, with 21 bases between. Per the germline V gene, CDR1 is MDHEN and CDR2 is SYDVKM. There are 16 residues in the CDR3. The CDR3 DNA follows: TGTGCCAGCAGTCGCAGGGGGGCTAGCGCGACGGGGGAGCTGTTTTTT. Translated: CASSRRGASATGELFF.

This chain connects TRBV29-1 to TRBJ1-1, with a possible D match to TRBD1 (5 bases). This CDR3 spans 13 amino acids. V was shortened by 5 bases and J by 3 bases, with 13 bases between the two germline ends. Germline V gene data show CDR1 as SQVTM and CDR2 as ANQGSEA. CDR3 sequence reads: CSVRGGGYTEAFF. The CDR3 nucleotides are TGCAGCGTTCGGGGCGGCGGATACACTGAAGCTTTCTTT. Looking up the rest from reference TRBV29-1 and TRBJ1-1 gives the full variable domain: SAVISQKPSRDICQRGTSLTIQCQVDSQVTMMFWYRQQPGQSLTLIATANQGSEATYESGFVIDKFPISRPNLTFSTLTVSNMSPEDSSIYLCSVRGGGYTEAFFGQGTRLTVV.

For the CDR3, the DNA is TGTGCCAGCCATAAGGGCGGGCTAGCGGGAGGGGTTCAAGAGACCCAGTACTTC. Its protein product is CASHKGGLAGGVQETQYF. The chain employs TRBV27 and TRBJ2-5; 12 bases align to TRBD2. Losses at the gene ends were 8 bases for V and 2 bases for J; bases not matched to a gene: 15. Germline CDR1 is MNHEY and CDR2 is SMNVEV (reference sequence). This CDR3 comprises 18 residues.

The chain couples TRBV5-1 to TRBJ2-7; possibly TRBD2 for D (6 bases). Trimming took 1 base from V and 7 from J, leaving 15 bases between them. CDR3 length equals 14 residues. Germline lookup yields CDR1 SGHRS and CDR2 YFSETQ. CDR3 DNA sequence: TGCGCCAGCAGCTTGACCGAGCGGGCGAGGGAGCAGTACTTC. Translation: CASSLTERAREQYF.

The chain carries TRBV5-1 and TRBJ1-4, with TRBD1 as a possible D gene (5 bases). V was shortened by 5 bases and J by 8 bases, with 13 bases between the two germline ends. Germline values: CDR1 SGHRS, CDR2 YFSETQ. The CDR3 loop spans 13 amino acids. In DNA form, the CDR3 reads TGCGCCAGCAGGGGGCAGGGATTGGAAAAACTGTTTTTT. Amino acid sequence: CASRGQGLEKLFF. The variable domain in full, completed from reference TRBV5-1 and TRBJ1-4, reads KAGVTQTPRYLIKTRGQQVTLSCSPISGHRSVSWYQQTPGQGLQFLFEYFSETQRNKGNFPGRFSGRQFSNSRSEMNVSTLELGDSALYLCASRGQGLEKLFFGSGTQLSVL.

The CDR3 loop reads CASTVGTEAFF. Here the CDR3 DNA reads TGTGCCAGCACCGTGGGCACTGAAGCTTTCTTT. The chain employs TRBV2 and TRBJ1-1; D call uncertain. Germline V lookup: CDR1 SNHLY, CDR2 FYNNEI. This CDR3 is 11 amino acids long. The V and J ends lost 7 bases and 4 bases respectively, with 7 bases between them.

V usage is TRBV28 and J usage is TRBJ1-5, with D possibly being TRBD1 (6 bases). The CDR3 spans 16 residues. Trimming took 5 bases from V and 7 from J, leaving 21 bases between them. CDR1 MDHEN and CDR2 SYDVKM come from the germline V gene. CDR3 nucleotide sequence: TGTGCCAGCAGTAAAGGTGGGGGGGCGTCGGAACAGCCCCAGCATTTT. Encoded protein: CASSKGGGASEQPQHF.

The chain couples TRBV5-1 to TRBJ2-5; 7 bases are a match to TRBD1. V lost 7 bases and J lost 3; bases outside the gene matches: 12. Germline CDR1 is SGHRS and CDR2 is YFSETQ. This CDR3 has 15 amino acids. In nucleotides, the CDR3 is TGCGCCAGCGCTAAGACCGGGACAGCTAAAGAGACCCAGTACTTC. Translating gives CASAKTGTAKETQYF.

The chain couples TRBV28 to TRBJ2-7; unclear D gene. Per the germline V gene, CDR1 is MDHEN and CDR2 is SYDVKM. This CDR3 region has 15 residues. Trimming stripped 5 bases from V and 2 bases from J, with 16 bases between. The CDR3 sequence is CASSPSGSGAYEQYF. The CDR3 DNA follows: TGTGCCAGCAGTCCCTCGGGTAGTGGGGCCTACGAGCAGTACTTC. The full variable domain, in which reference TRBV28 and TRBJ2-7 provide the parts outside the CDR3, is DVKVTQSSRYLVKRTGEKVFLECVQDMDHENMFWYRQDPGLGLRLIYFSYDVKMKEKGDIPEGYSVSREKKERFSLILESASTNQTSMYLCASSPSGSGAYEQYFGPGTRLTVT.

V usage is TRBV20-1 and J usage is TRBJ2-1; D may be TRBD2 (5 bases). The germline CDR1 and CDR2 sequences are DFQATT and SNEGSKA (reference sequence). Trimming took off 6 bases at V and 9 bases at J, with 12 bases between the two ends. The length of the CDR3 is 11 residues. The CDR3 protein is CSAPEELEQFF. The CDR3 coding sequence is TGCAGTGCCCCGGAGGAACTTGAGCAGTTCTTC.

This clone has only a few counts. The CDR3 is CASSRRITSGSRNEQFF. The CDR3 region has the DNA TGTGCCAGCAGTCGCCGAATTACTAGCGGGAGCCGCAATGAGCAGTTCTTC. The J gene is TRBJ2-1, the V gene TRBV27; 11 bases match TRBD2. Germline loops: CDR1 MNHEY, CDR2 SMNVEV (reference sequence). CDR3 length equals 17 residues. The ends lost 5 bases at V and 6 bases at J; junction bases unmatched: 12.

The rearrangement links TRBV30 to TRBJ1-1; the D gene is possibly TRBD1 (5 bases). CDR1 and CDR2 (germline): GTSNPN, SVGIG (reference sequence). The V gene lost 2 bases and the J gene lost 0 bases, with 7 bases spanning the gap. The length of the CDR3 is 13 residues. The CDR3 loop is CAWSRGMNTEAFF. The CDR3 region has the DNA TGTGCCTGGAGTCGGGGCATGAACACTGAAGCTTTCTTT.

This clone came up once. The genes are TRBV11-2 and TRBJ2-1; TRBD2 matches at 14 bases. The CDR3 covers 19 residues. CDR1 SGHAT and CDR2 FQNNGV come from the germline V gene. The junction had 9 bases not matched to a gene; V was cut back by 5 bases and J by 0 bases. The CDR3 DNA reads TGTGCCAGCAGCGGACGGACTAGCGGGAGGCAGAGCTCCTACAATGAGCAGTTCTTC. Translation gives CASSGRTSGRQSSYNEQFF.

The J gene is TRBJ2-5, the V gene TRBV7-2; 8 bases match TRBD2. Losses at the gene ends were 1 base for V and 5 bases for J; bases not matched to a gene: 12. CDR1 and CDR2 (germline): SGHTA, FQGNSA. CDR3 length: 17 amino acids. In DNA, the CDR3 is TGTGCCAGCAGCTTAGGTGTTGGCCGGGAGGGCAGGGAGACCCAGTACTTC. Its translation: CASSLGVGREGRETQYF.

V is TRBV4-1 and J is TRBJ2-3; 9 bases line up with TRBD1. The CDR3 has 17 amino acids. V was clipped by 4 bases and J by 1 base; unmatched bases: 9. Germline CDR1 and CDR2: MGHRA and YSYEKL. CDR3 sequence reads: CASSRQGGTGRTDTQYF. The CDR3 DNA follows: TGCGCCAGCAGCCGTCAAGGGGGGACAGGGCGCACAGATACGCAGTATTTT.